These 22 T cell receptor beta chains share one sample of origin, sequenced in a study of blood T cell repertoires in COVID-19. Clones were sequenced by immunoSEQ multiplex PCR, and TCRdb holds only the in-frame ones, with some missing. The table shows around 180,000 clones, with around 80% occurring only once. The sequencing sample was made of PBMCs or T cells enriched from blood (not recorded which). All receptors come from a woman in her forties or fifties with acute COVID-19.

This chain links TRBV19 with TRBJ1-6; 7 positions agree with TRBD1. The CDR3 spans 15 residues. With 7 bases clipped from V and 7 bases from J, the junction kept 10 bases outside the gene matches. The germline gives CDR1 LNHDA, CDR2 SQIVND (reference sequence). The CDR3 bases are TGTGCCAGTAAGGCGAGAGGGACAGAGAATTCACCCCTCCACTTT. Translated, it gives CASKARGTENSPLHF. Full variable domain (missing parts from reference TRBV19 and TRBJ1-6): DGGITQSPKYLFRKEGQNVTLSCEQNLNHDAMYWYRQDPGQGLRLIYYSQIVNDFQKGDIAEGYSVSREKKESFPLTVTSAQKNPTAFYLCASKARGTENSPLHFGNGTRLTVT.

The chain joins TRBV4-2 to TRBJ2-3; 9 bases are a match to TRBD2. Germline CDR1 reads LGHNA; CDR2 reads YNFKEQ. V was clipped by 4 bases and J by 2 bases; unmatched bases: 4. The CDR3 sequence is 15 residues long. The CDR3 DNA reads TGTGCCAGCAGCCCTCGACTAGCGGCCACAGATACGCAGTATTTT. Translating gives CASSPRLAATDTQYF.

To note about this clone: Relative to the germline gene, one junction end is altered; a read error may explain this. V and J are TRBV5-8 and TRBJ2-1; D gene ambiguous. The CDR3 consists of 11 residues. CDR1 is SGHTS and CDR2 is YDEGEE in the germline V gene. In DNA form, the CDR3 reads TGTGCCAGCAGCTTGGCCGTAGTAGTAATCTTC. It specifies CASSLAVVVIF.

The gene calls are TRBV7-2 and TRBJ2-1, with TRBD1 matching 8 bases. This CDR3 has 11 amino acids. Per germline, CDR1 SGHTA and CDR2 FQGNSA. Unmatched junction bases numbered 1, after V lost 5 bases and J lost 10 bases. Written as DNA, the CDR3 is TGTGCCAGCAGCCAGGGGGCCGAGCAGTTCTTC. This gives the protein CASSQGAEQFF.

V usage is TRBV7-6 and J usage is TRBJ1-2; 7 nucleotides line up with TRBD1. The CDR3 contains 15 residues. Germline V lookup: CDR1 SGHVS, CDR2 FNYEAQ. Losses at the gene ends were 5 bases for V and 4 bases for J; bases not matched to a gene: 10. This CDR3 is CASSTGTDPGYGYTF. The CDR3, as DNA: TGTGCCAGCAGCACAGGGACAGATCCGGGCTATGGCTACACCTTC.

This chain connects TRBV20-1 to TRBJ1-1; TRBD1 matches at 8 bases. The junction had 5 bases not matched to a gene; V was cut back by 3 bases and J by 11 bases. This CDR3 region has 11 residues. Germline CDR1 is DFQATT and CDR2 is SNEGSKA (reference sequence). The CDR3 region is CSARKQGGAFF. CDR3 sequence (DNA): TGCAGTGCTAGGAAACAGGGGGGTGCTTTCTTT.

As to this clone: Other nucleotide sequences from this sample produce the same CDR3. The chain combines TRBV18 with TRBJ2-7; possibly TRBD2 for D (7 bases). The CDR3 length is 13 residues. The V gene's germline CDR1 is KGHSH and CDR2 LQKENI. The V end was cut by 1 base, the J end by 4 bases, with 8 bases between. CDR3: CASSPQGGYEQYV. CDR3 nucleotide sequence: TGTGCCAGCTCACCACAGGGGGGGTACGAGCAGTACGTC.

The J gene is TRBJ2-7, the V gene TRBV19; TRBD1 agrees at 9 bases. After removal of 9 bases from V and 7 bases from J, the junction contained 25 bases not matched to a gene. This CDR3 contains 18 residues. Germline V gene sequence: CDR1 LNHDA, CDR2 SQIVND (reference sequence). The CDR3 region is CASKLAQGARKRVREQYV. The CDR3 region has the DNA TGTGCCAGCAAGTTGGCACAGGGGGCGCGGAAGAGAGTTAGGGAGCAGTACGTC.

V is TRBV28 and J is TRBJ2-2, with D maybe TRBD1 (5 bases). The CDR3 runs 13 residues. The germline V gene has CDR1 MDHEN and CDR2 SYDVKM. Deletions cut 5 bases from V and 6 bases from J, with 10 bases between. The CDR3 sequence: CASSDLRAGELFF. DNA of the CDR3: TGTGCCAGCAGTGACCTCAGGGCCGGGGAGCTGTTTTTT.

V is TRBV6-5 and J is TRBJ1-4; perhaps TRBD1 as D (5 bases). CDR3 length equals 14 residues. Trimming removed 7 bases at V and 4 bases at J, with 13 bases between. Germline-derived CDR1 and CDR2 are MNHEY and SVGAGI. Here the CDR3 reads CASKGLRGNEKLFF. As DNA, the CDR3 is TGTGCCAGCAAGGGGCTAAGGGGTAATGAAAAACTGTTTTTT.

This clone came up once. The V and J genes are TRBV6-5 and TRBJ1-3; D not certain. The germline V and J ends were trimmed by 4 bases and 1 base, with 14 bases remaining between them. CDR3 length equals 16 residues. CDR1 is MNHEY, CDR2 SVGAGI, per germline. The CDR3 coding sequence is TGTGCCAGCAGTTTCGGGAGGGATCGTTCTGGAAACACCATATATTTT. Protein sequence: CASSFGRDRSGNTIYF.

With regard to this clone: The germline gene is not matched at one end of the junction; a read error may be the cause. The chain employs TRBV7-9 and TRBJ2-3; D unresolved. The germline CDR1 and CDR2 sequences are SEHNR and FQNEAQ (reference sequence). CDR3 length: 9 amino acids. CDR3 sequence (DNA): TGTGCCAGCAGCTCCTTAGCCCAGTTT. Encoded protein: CASSSLAQF.

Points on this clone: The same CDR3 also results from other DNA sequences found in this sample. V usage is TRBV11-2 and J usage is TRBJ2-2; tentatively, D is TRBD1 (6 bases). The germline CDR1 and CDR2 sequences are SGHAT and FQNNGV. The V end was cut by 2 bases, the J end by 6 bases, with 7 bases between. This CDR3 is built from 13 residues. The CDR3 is CASSLTGPGELFF. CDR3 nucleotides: TGTGCCAGCAGCTTAACAGGGCCCGGGGAGCTGTTTTTT.

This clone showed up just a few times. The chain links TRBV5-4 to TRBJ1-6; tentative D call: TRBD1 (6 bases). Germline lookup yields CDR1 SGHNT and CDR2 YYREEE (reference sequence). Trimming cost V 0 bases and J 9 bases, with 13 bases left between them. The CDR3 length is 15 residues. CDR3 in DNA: TGTGCCAGCAGCTTGGGCCACAGGGTGCCTTCACCCCTCCACTTT. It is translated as CASSLGHRVPSPLHF. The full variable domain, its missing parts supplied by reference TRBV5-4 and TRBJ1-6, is ETGVTQSPTHLIKTRGQQVTLRCSSQSGHNTVSWYQQALGQGPQFIFQYYREEENGRGNFPPRFSGLQFPNYSSELNVNALELDDSALYLCASSLGHRVPSPLHFGNGTRLTVT.

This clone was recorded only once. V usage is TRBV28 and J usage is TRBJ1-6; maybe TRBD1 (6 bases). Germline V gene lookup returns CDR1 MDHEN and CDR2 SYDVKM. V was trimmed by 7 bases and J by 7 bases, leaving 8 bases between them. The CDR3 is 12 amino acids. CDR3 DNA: TGTGCCAGCATTACAGGGAATTCACCCCTCCACTTT. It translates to CASITGNSPLHF. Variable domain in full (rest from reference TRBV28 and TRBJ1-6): DVKVTQSSRYLVKRTGEKVFLECVQDMDHENMFWYRQDPGLGLRLIYFSYDVKMKEKGDIPEGYSVSREKKERFSLILESASTNQTSMYLCASITGNSPLHFGNGTRLTVT.

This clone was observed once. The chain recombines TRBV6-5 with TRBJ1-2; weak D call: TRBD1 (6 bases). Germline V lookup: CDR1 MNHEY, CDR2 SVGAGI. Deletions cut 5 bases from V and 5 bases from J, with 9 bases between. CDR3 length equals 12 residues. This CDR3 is CASSRQEYGYTF. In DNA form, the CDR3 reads TGTGCCAGCAGTCGACAGGAGTATGGCTACACCTTC.

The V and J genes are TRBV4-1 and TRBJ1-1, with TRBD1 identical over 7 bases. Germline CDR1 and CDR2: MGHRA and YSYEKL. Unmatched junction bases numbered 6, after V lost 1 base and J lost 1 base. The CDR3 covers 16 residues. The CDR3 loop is CASSQAQGSWNTEAFF. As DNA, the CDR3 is TGCGCCAGCAGCCAAGCACAGGGGTCGTGGAACACTGAAGCTTTCTTT.

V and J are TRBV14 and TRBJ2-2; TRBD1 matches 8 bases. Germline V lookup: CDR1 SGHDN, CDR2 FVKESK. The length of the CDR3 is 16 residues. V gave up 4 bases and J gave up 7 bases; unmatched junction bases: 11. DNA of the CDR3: TGTGCCAGCAGCCCCCAGAGGACAGGGTCCATCGGGGAGCTGTTTTTT. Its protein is CASSPQRTGSIGELFF.

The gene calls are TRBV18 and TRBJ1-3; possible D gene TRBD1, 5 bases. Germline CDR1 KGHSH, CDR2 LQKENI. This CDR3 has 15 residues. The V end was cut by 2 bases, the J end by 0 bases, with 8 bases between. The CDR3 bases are TGTGCCAGCTCACCAGGCAGGGACTCTGGAAACACCATATATTTT. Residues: CASSPGRDSGNTIYF. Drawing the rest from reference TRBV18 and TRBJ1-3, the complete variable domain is NAGVMQNPRHLVRRRGQEARLRCSPMKGHSHVYWYRQLPEEGLKFMVYLQKENIIDESGMPKERFSAEFPKEGPSILRIQQVVRGDSAAYFCASSPGRDSGNTIYFGEGSWLTVV.

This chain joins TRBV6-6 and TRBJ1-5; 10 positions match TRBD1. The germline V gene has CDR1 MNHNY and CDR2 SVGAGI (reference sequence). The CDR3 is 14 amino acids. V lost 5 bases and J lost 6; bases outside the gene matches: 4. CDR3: CASSGQGVGQPQHF. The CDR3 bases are TGTGCCAGCAGTGGACAGGGGGTGGGTCAGCCCCAGCATTTT.

CDR3 bases: TGTGCCAGCAACACCGGGACAGCTGGAAACACCATATATTTT. It specifies CASNTGTAGNTIYF. The chain links TRBV9 to TRBJ1-3; 7 nucleotides line up with TRBD1. The CDR3 contains 14 residues. Trimming took 6 bases from V and 2 from J; bases not matched to a gene: 5. Germline V gives CDR1 SGDLS, CDR2 YYNGEE.

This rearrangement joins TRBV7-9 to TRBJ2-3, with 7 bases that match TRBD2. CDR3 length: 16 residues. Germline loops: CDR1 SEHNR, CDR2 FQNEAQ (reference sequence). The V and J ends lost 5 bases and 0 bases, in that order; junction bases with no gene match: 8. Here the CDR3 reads CASSPSTSPSTDTQYF. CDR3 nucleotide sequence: TGTGCCAGCAGCCCCTCGACTAGCCCTAGCACAGATACGCAGTATTTT. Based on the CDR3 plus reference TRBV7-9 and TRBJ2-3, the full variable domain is DTGVSQNPRHKITKRGQNVTFRCDPISEHNRLYWYRQTLGQGPEFLTYFQNEAQLEKSRLLSDRFSAERPKGSFSTLEIQRTEQGDSAMYLCASSPSTSPSTDTQYFGPGTRLTVL.